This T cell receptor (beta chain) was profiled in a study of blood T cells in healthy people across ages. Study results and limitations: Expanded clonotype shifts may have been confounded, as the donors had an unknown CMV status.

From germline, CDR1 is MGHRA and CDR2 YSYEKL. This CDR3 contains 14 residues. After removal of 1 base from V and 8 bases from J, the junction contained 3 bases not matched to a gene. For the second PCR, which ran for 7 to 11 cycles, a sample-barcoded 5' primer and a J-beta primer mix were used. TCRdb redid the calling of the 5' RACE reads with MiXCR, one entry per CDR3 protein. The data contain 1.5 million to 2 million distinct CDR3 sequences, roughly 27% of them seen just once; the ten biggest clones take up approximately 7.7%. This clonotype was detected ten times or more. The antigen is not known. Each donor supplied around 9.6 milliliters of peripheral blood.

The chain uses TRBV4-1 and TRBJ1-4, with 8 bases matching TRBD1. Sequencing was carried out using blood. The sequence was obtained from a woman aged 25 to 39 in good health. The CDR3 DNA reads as TGCGCCAGCAGCCAAGGGACAGGGAACGAAAAACTGTTTTTT. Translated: CASSQGTGNEKLFF.